Following are 20 T cell receptor beta chains from one sample sequenced in a study of regulatory T cells in long-lasting Graves disease. This sample's time point: newly diagnosed GD, antithyroid drugs for less than 3 months. Extracted RNA from PBMCs served as the source of the TCR library. For TCR beta, libraries came from iRepertoire HTBI primers and Arm-PCR of CDR3 regions. Each CDR3 protein is one row after TCRdb ran MiXCR on the multiplex PCR reads. The sample has 400,000 to 500,000 distinct CDR3 sequences; roughly 15% are singletons. The data were also submitted as part of a second study, on T cells in Graves' hyperthyroidism and ophthalmopathy.

The material was peripheral blood mononuclear cells (PBMCs), obtained at new diagnosis, from a patient treated with antithyroid drugs. The receptors derive from a young woman with Graves disease.

In its sample, this clonotype was seen many times. The chain recombines TRBV7-3 with TRBJ2-7; D gene ambiguous. Looked up from germline, CDR1 is SGHTA and CDR2 is FQGTGA. There are 15 residues in the CDR3. The V end was cut by 3 bases, the J end by 4 bases, with 16 bases between. CDR3 in DNA: TGTGCCAGCAGCTTGAGCCCGGGCCCCGAATACGAGCAGTACTTC. Translating gives CASSLSPGPEYEQYF.

This clonotype was observed many times. The chain combines TRBV28 with TRBJ2-3; a possible D gene is TRBD2 (5 bases). CDR1 is MDHEN, CDR2 SYDVKM, per germline. Trimming took off 3 bases at V and 1 base at J, with 11 bases between the two ends. The length of the CDR3 is 15 residues. The CDR3 DNA sequence: TGTGCCAGCAGTTTCGAGACTACCCGCACAGATACGCAGTATTTT. It is translated as CASSFETTRTDTQYF. The full variable domain, completed using reference TRBV28 and TRBJ2-3, is DVKVTQSSRYLVKRTGEKVFLECVQDMDHENMFWYRQDPGLGLRLIYFSYDVKMKEKGDIPEGYSVSREKKERFSLILESASTNQTSMYLCASSFETTRTDTQYFGPGTRLTVL.

This chain uses TRBV5-1 with TRBJ2-1, with TRBD1 as a possible D gene (6 bases). Germline V gene lookup returns CDR1 SGHRS and CDR2 YFSETQ. Trimming left V 4 bases short and J 6 bases short, with 17 bases between. The CDR3 extends over 15 amino acids. The DNA for the CDR3 is TGCGCCAGCAGCCTCCAGGGGTCGAAGGGCAATGAGCAGTTCTTC. It encodes CASSLQGSKGNEQFF.

This clonotype was seen only a few times. This chain connects TRBV12-3 or TRBV12-4 to TRBJ1-1; D may be TRBD1 (6 bases). The V end was cut by 3 bases, the J end by 4 bases, with 12 bases between. This CDR3 has 14 residues. CDR3 residues: CASSLIGGGTEAFF. The CDR3 nucleotides read TGTGCCAGCAGTTTGATAGGGGGAGGCACTGAAGCTTTCTTT.

The rearrangement joins TRBV7-8 to TRBJ1-3, with D hard to call. The CDR3 is 16 amino acids. The V gene's germline CDR1 is SGHVS and CDR2 FQNEAQ. Deletions cut 1 base from V and 8 bases from J, with 18 bases between. CDR3 loop: CASSLVHLPGGDTIYF. As DNA, the CDR3 is TGTGCCAGCAGCTTAGTCCATCTCCCTGGTGGGGACACCATATATTTT.

This clonotype was detected ten times or more. The chain recombines TRBV27 with TRBJ2-3, with 9 bases fitting TRBD2. This CDR3 has 14 residues. Trimming at V came to 6 bases and at J to 7 bases, leaving 8 bases not matched to a gene. Germline V gene data show CDR1 as MNHEY and CDR2 as SMNVEV (reference sequence). CDR3 region: CASSIAGAWNTQYF. CDR3 sequence (DNA): TGTGCCAGCAGCATAGCGGGAGCGTGGAATACGCAGTATTTT.

V usage is TRBV6-2 or TRBV6-3 and J usage is TRBJ2-3; either TRBD1 or TRBD2 may fit D (5 bases each). The germline V gene has CDR1 MNHEY and CDR2 SVGEGT. Trimming stripped 5 bases from V and 0 bases from J, with 12 bases between. The CDR3 has 15 amino acids. The CDR3 sequence: CASSKGRPSTDTQYF. The CDR3 DNA reads as TGTGCCAGCAGTAAGGGACGCCCTAGCACAGATACGCAGTATTTT.

This clonotype was found many times. The genes are TRBV28 and TRBJ1-1; no clear D gene. The V and J ends lost 6 bases and 3 bases respectively, with 14 bases between them. The CDR3 is 14 residues long. CDR1 and CDR2 from the germline V gene are MDHEN and SYDVKM. CDR3: CASREPRVDTEAFF. The CDR3 DNA reads TGTGCCAGCAGGGAACCCCGGGTAGACACTGAAGCTTTCTTT.

The chain combines TRBV3-1 with TRBJ1-5; D gene uncertain. Trimming took 2 bases from V and 4 from J, leaving 9 bases between them. The CDR3 consists of 14 residues. Germline V CDR1 and CDR2: LGHDT, YNNKEL (reference sequence). CDR3 in amino acids: CASSQKWGNQPQHF. The CDR3 DNA reads as TGTGCCAGCAGCCAAAAGTGGGGAAATCAGCCCCAGCATTTT.

V and J are TRBV6-1 and TRBJ1-5; 7 bases match TRBD1. V dropped 6 bases and J dropped 4; count of bases not matched to a gene: 12. CDR1 MNHNS and CDR2 SASEGT come from the germline V gene. The CDR3 is 16 residues long. DNA for the CDR3: TGTGCCAGCAGAACACAGGGGTCCGAACAAAATCAGCCCCAGCATTTT. Translating gives CASRTQGSEQNQPQHF.

This clonotype was counted many times. The gene calls are TRBV24-1 and TRBJ2-3, with D uncertain. Germline V gene data show CDR1 as KGHDR and CDR2 as SFDVKD. This CDR3 spans 14 amino acids. Trimming left V 7 bases short and J 2 bases short, with 12 bases between. The CDR3: CATRPNINTDTQYF. CDR3 sequence (DNA): TGTGCCACCAGACCCAACATAAACACAGATACGCAGTATTTT.

This clonotype was counted many times. The genes are TRBV6-1 and TRBJ2-7, with TRBD2 matching 10 bases. Germline V gives CDR1 MNHNS, CDR2 SASEGT. There are 15 residues in the CDR3. With V trimmed by 2 bases and J by 5 bases, 6 bases remained unmatched. DNA of the CDR3: TGTGCCAGCAGTGAATTGGGACTAGCGACGGACGAGCAGTACTTC. Amino acid sequence: CASSELGLATDEQYF.

The CDR3 DNA reads TGTGCCAGCAGCTTAGGGGCTAGCGGGAGTTCGGATGAGCAGTTCTTC. Protein product: CASSLGASGSSDEQFF. This sequence joins TRBV11-1 and TRBJ2-1; 10 positions agree with TRBD2. Germline-derived CDR1 and CDR2 are SGHAT and FQDESV (reference sequence). V trimming: 1 base; J trimming: 8 bases; junction bases outside the gene matches: 8. The CDR3 runs to 16 residues.

The chain has TRBV19 and TRBJ2-4, with D maybe TRBD1 (6 bases). Germline-derived CDR1 and CDR2 are LNHDA and SQIVND (reference sequence). There are 14 residues in the CDR3. V shed 4 bases and J shed 6 bases, with 13 bases lying between them. The CDR3 DNA is TGTGCCAGTAGTACACGGGACATCTCAAACATTCAGTACTTC. Translating gives CASSTRDISNIQYF.

This clonotype was counted a few times. The gene calls are TRBV24-1 and TRBJ2-7; D may be TRBD1 (9 bases). The germline CDR1 and CDR2 sequences are KGHDR and SFDVKD. The CDR3 has 17 amino acids. V was cut by 0 bases and J by 3 bases, with 17 bases left in between. CDR3 in amino acids: CATSDLPTGGTSYEQYF. As DNA, the CDR3 is TGTGCCACCAGTGATTTGCCGACAGGGGGGACTAGCTACGAGCAGTACTTC.

In this sample, this clonotype turned up many times. V is TRBV3-1 and J is TRBJ1-2; no definite D call. With 4 bases removed from V and 7 bases from J, the gap between germline ends came to 19 bases. This CDR3 is 15 amino acids long. Germline loops: CDR1 LGHDT, CDR2 YNNKEL (reference sequence). CDR3 DNA: TGTGCCAGCAGCCCCGGCCGTAAGGGCTTGGGTGGCTACACCTTC. This codes for CASSPGRKGLGGYTF.

The chain is built from TRBV20-1 and TRBJ2-1; TRBD1 matches 11 bases. Looked up from germline, CDR1 is DFQATT and CDR2 is SNEGSKA (reference sequence). V lost 2 bases and J lost 8; bases outside the gene matches: 5. This CDR3 is built from 14 residues. CDR3 nucleotide sequence: TGCAGTGCTAGATTGGACAGGGGGCTAGATGAGCAGTTCTTC. It yields the protein CSARLDRGLDEQFF.

The rearrangement links TRBV12-3 or TRBV12-4 to TRBJ2-7; 7 bases are shared with TRBD1. The length of the CDR3 is 18 residues. V lost 4 bases and J lost 0; bases outside the gene matches: 15. The CDR3 region is CASSWVTGRRSSSYEQYF. CDR3 in DNA: TGTGCCAGCAGTTGGGTGACAGGGCGACGGTCTAGCTCCTACGAGCAGTACTTC.

Comment on this clonotype: A junction boundary mismatches the germline segment, possibly from a read error. The chain uses TRBV7-2 and TRBJ1-2, with D unresolved. The CDR3 is made up of 13 amino acids. Germline CDR1 and CDR2: SGHTA and FQGNSA. Written as DNA, the CDR3 is TGTGCCAGCAGCTTACCAACCCGCCCGACTCAGTTTTTC. Translating gives CASSLPTRPTQFF.

This clonotype appeared many times. This rearrangement joins TRBV7-9 to TRBJ2-3; D call uncertain. The CDR3 is made up of 14 amino acids. Germline CDR1 reads SEHNR; CDR2 reads FQNEAQ (reference sequence). V lost 5 bases to trimming and J lost 2 bases, with 11 bases between them. The CDR3 nucleotides are TGTGCCAGCAGCCCCGGACCCGACACAGATACGCAGTATTTT. Its translation: CASSPGPDTDTQYF.